This T cell receptor (beta chain) was found in a study of regulatory T cells in long-lasting Graves disease. V shed 0 bases and J shed 4 bases, with 12 bases lying between them. Germline V lookup: CDR1 DFQATT, CDR2 SNEGSKA (reference sequence). The CDR3 spans 14 residues. Combining iRepertoire HTBI primers with Arm-PCR of CDR3 regions, the authors built TCR beta libraries. Each CDR3 protein is one row after TCRdb ran MiXCR on the multiplex PCR reads. The sample consists of about 460,000 distinct CDR3 sequences, roughly 23% of them appearing once. Time point noted: persistent/refractory GD, antithyroid drugs over 5 years with positive TRAb. TCR sequences were obtained from RNA taken from PBMCs. This clonotype has just a few counts.

This material consisted of peripheral blood mononuclear cells (PBMCs), taken when the disease was refractory, from a patient treated with antithyroid drugs. The chain uses TRBV20-1 and TRBJ2-5, with D tentatively TRBD2 (5 bases). The receptor was isolated from a female donor with Graves disease. CDR3 nucleotide sequence: TGCAGTGCTAGAGAAGCGGTCGCGGGAGAGACCCAGTACTTC. It codes for CSAREAVAGETQYF.